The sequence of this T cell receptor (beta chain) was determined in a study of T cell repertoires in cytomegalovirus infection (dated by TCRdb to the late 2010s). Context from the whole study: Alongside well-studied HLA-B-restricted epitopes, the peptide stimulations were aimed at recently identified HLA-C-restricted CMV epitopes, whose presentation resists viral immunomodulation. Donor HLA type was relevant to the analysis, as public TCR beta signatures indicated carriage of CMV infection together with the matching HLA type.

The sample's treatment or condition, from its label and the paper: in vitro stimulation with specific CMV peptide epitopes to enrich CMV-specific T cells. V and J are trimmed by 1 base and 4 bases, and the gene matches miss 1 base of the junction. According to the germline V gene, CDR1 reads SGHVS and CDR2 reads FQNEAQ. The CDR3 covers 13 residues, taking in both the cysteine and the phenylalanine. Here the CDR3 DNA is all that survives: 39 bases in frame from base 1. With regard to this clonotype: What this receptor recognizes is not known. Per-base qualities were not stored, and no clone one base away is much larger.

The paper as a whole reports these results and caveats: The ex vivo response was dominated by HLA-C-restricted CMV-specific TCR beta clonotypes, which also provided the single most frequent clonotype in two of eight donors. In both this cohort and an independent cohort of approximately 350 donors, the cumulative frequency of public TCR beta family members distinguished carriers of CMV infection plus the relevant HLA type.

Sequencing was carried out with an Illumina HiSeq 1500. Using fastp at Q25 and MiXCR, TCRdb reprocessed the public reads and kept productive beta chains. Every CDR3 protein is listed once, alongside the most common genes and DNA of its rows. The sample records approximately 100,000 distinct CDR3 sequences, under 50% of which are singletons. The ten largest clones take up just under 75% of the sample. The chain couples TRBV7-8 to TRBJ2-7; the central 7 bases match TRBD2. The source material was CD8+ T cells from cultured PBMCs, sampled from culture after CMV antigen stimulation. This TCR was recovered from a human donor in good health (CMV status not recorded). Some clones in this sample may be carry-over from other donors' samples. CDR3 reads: CASSLGLAYEQYF. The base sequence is TGTGCCAGCAGCTTAGGACTAGCTTACGAGCAGTACTTC. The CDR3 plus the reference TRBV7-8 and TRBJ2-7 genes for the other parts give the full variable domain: GAGVSQSPRYKVAKRGQDVALRCDPISGHVSLFWYQQALGQGPEFLTYFQNEAQLDKSGLPSDRFFAERPEGSVSTLKIQRTQQEDSAVYLCASSLGLAYEQYFGPGTRLTVT.